The 21 T cell receptor beta chains listed next were all sequenced from one sample in a study of blood T cell repertoires in COVID-19. Measured with immunoSEQ multiplex PCR; TCRdb has only the in-frame clones, and not every one. Seen here are roughly 150,000 clones, 75% to 90% observed once, and the top ten hold approximately 3%. The material sequenced was peripheral blood. The source is a woman aged 60-70 years with active COVID-19.

The gene calls are TRBV27 and TRBJ1-6; the D is unclear. Trimming took 2 bases from V and 10 from J, leaving 15 bases between them. This CDR3 region has 15 residues. Per germline, CDR1 MNHEY and CDR2 SMNVEV (reference sequence). CDR3 nucleotide sequence: TGTGCCAGCAGTTTACTCGGGGTATGGAGATCACCCCTCCACTTT. This codes for CASSLLGVWRSPLHF.

CDR3 amino acids: CASSQTDRGTNTEAFF. The CDR3, as DNA: TGTGCCAGCAGTCAGACGGACAGGGGGACGAACACTGAAGCTTTCTTT. The rearrangement uses TRBV27 and TRBJ1-1; 10 nucleotides align to TRBD1. The CDR3 totals 16 residues. With 5 bases clipped from V and 1 base from J, the junction kept 7 bases outside the gene matches. Germline V lookup: CDR1 MNHEY, CDR2 SMNVEV (reference sequence).

The V and J genes are TRBV2 and TRBJ2-5; D uncertain. V was trimmed by 2 bases and J by 1 base, leaving 8 bases between them. CDR1 and CDR2 (germline): SNHLY, FYNNEI. The CDR3 is 14 residues long. The chain's CDR3 is CASSEFTAQETQYF. DNA of the CDR3: TGTGCCAGCAGTGAATTTACAGCCCAAGAGACCCAGTACTTC.

The chain couples TRBV7-9 to TRBJ2-7; tentative D call: TRBD2 (6 bases). Germline CDR1 SEHNR, CDR2 FQNEAQ (reference sequence). V was pared by 1 base and J by 3 bases, with 10 bases between. This CDR3 has 14 residues. DNA for the CDR3: TGTGCCAGCAGCTTAGGGAGGGGCGTCTACGAGCAGTACTTC. The encoded protein is CASSLGRGVYEQYF.

The rearrangement uses TRBV5-1 and TRBJ2-3, with 11 positions matching TRBD2. Germline CDR1 reads SGHRS; CDR2 reads YFSETQ. CDR3 length: 17 amino acids. Trimming removed 4 bases from V and 8 bases from J; junction bases left unmatched: 15. The chain's CDR3 is CASSREALGLAGGTQYF. CDR3 sequence (DNA): TGCGCCAGCAGCCGGGAGGCCTTAGGACTAGCGGGTGGTACGCAGTATTTT. Looking up the rest from reference TRBV5-1 and TRBJ2-3 gives the full variable domain: KAGVTQTPRYLIKTRGQQVTLSCSPISGHRSVSWYQQTPGQGLQFLFEYFSETQRNKGNFPGRFSGRQFSNSRSEMNVSTLELGDSALYLCASSREALGLAGGTQYFGPGTRLTVL.

The chain joins TRBV10-3 to TRBJ2-5; 15 positions agree with TRBD2. V was pared by 4 bases and J by 3 bases, with 12 bases of the junction left unmatched. CDR3 size: 19 residues. From germline, CDR1 is ENHRY and CDR2 SYGVKD. The CDR3 DNA follows: TGTGCCATCAGTGCGCAAGGGGGGACTAGCGGGAGGACTAAAGAGACCCAGTACTTC. Translated: CAISAQGGTSGRTKETQYF.

This chain connects TRBV24-1 to TRBJ2-2, with TRBD2 identical over 8 bases. CDR1 and CDR2 (germline): KGHDR, SFDVKD. CDR3 length: 16 residues. The ends lost 4 bases at V and 0 bases at J; junction bases unmatched: 3. The CDR3 sequence is CATSEVRGANTGELFF. DNA for the CDR3: TGTGCCACCAGTGAGGTGCGGGGGGCGAACACCGGGGAGCTGTTTTTT.

V gene TRBV6-5 combines with J gene TRBJ2-3; 7 bases map to TRBD2. Germline CDR1 MNHEY, CDR2 SVGAGI. V lost 2 bases and J lost 1; bases outside the gene matches: 6. There are 16 residues in the CDR3. CDR3 nucleotides: TGTGCCAGCAGTTACAACTTCCTAGCGGGCACAGATACGCAGTATTTT. Its protein product is CASSYNFLAGTDTQYF.

Regarding this clone: The same CDR3 can be traced to other DNA sequences in this sample. The gene calls are TRBV3-1 (or the pseudogene TRBV3-2) and TRBJ2-7; D remains ambiguous. V lost 4 bases and J lost 4, with 5 bases in between. CDR3 length: 11 amino acids. CDR1 and CDR2 from the germline V gene are LGHDT and YNNKEL (reference sequence). CDR3 coding DNA: TGTGCCAGCAGCCTTAATTACGAGCAGTACTTC. Residues: CASSLNYEQYF.

The chain couples TRBV10-1 to TRBJ2-2; D possibly corresponds to TRBD1 (6 bases). The germline V gene encodes CDR1 WNHNN and CDR2 SYGVQD (reference sequence). The CDR3 extends over 14 amino acids. Trimming took off 11 bases at V and 4 bases at J, with 17 bases between the two ends. This CDR3 reads CADAWGRRTGELFF. CDR3 sequence (DNA): TGCGCCGATGCCTGGGGGCGCCGCACCGGGGAGCTGTTTTTT.

This rearrangement joins TRBV15 to TRBJ1-1; D call uncertain. CDR3 length equals 16 residues. Germline V gives CDR1 LNHNV, CDR2 YYDKDF (reference sequence). V dropped 1 base and J dropped 4 bases, with 16 bases sitting between them. This CDR3 reads CATSRVEGNWGTEAFF. CDR3 DNA sequence: TGTGCCACCAGCAGAGTGGAGGGAAATTGGGGCACTGAAGCTTTCTTT.

This clone was detected a few times. The rearrangement links TRBV3-1 (or the pseudogene TRBV3-2) to TRBJ1-6; 9 bases agree with TRBD1. This CDR3 comprises 17 residues. V trimming: 0 bases; J trimming: 5 bases; junction bases outside the gene matches: 5. Germline CDR1 is LGHDT and CDR2 is YNNKEL (reference sequence). CDR3 nucleotides: TGTGCCAGCAGCCAAGATGGGACAGGGCAGGATAATTCACCCCTCCACTTT. Translated: CASSQDGTGQDNSPLHF.

The V gene is TRBV19, the J gene TRBJ1-5; TRBD1 is a possible D gene (6 bases). Germline-derived CDR1 and CDR2 are LNHDA and SQIVND (reference sequence). V gave up 1 base and J gave up 2 bases, with 9 bases separating them. The CDR3 contains 15 residues. CDR3 DNA sequence: TGTGCCAGTAGTATAGTAGGGGGGGGCAATCAGCCCCAGCATTTT. Translated: CASSIVGGGNQPQHF.

The chain combines TRBV27 with TRBJ1-6; TRBD1 matches at 7 bases. CDR1 and CDR2 from the germline V gene are MNHEY and SMNVEV (reference sequence). The CDR3 runs 14 residues. J was trimmed by 5 bases and V by 9 bases; bases with no gene match: 7. The CDR3 reads CARMGQKDNSPLHF. The CDR3 region has the DNA TGTGCCAGGATGGGACAGAAGGATAATTCACCCCTCCACTTT.

The V call is TRBV13, the J call TRBJ2-5; D gene ambiguous. V was pared by 2 bases and J by 4 bases, with 11 bases between. There are 14 residues in the CDR3. In germline, CDR1 is PRHDT, CDR2 FYEKMQ (reference sequence). The CDR3 loop is CASSLRAPRETQYF. The CDR3 DNA is TGTGCCAGCAGCTTAAGAGCCCCTCGAGAGACCCAGTACTTC. The full variable domain, completed using reference TRBV13 and TRBJ2-5, is AAGVIQSPRHLIKEKRETATLKCYPIPRHDTVYWYQQGPGQDPQFLISFYEKMQSDKGSIPDRFSAQQFSDYHSELNMSSLELGDSALYFCASSLRAPRETQYFGPGTRLLVL.

The chain employs TRBV19 and TRBJ1-3, with 8 bases matching TRBD1. Germline V gives CDR1 LNHDA, CDR2 SQIVND (reference sequence). V lost 5 bases and J lost 5; bases outside the gene matches: 8. The CDR3 runs 15 residues. The CDR3 coding sequence is TGTGCCAGTAGTCCCGGGACAGGAACGAGAAACACCATATATTTT. Translating it yields CASSPGTGTRNTIYF.

The genes are TRBV7-3 and TRBJ2-7, with a weak D call TRBD2 (6 bases). The length of the CDR3 is 15 residues. Germline values: CDR1 SGHTA, CDR2 FQGTGA. V lost 1 base and J lost 3, with 13 bases in between. The CDR3 spells CASSLMGGPHYEQYF. CDR3 bases: TGTGCCAGCAGCTTAATGGGAGGCCCTCACTACGAGCAGTACTTC.

The chain employs TRBV5-1 and TRBJ1-1; unclear D gene. Trimming cost V 0 bases and J 1 base, with 16 bases left between them. This CDR3 has 17 residues. From germline, CDR1 is SGHRS and CDR2 YFSETQ. The CDR3 region is CASSLEWGGVTNTEAFF. The CDR3 DNA reads as TGCGCCAGCAGCTTGGAGTGGGGAGGCGTAACGAACACTGAAGCTTTCTTT.

J is TRBJ1-6 and V is TRBV11-3; 9 bases agree with TRBD1. The V and J ends lost 6 bases and 7 bases, in that order; junction bases with no gene match: 7. The CDR3 extends over 15 amino acids. Germline values: CDR1 SGHNT, CDR2 YENEEA. The DNA for the CDR3 is TGTGCCAGCAGTTCGGGACAGGGTGAGAATTCACCCCTCCACTTT. It codes for CASSSGQGENSPLHF.

The J gene is TRBJ1-2, the V gene TRBV5-4, with TRBD1 as a possible D gene (6 bases). The V and J ends lost 4 bases and 3 bases respectively, with 22 bases between them. There are 17 residues in the CDR3. Germline V gene sequence: CDR1 SGHNT, CDR2 YYREEE (reference sequence). As DNA, the CDR3 is TGTGCCAGCAGCCCCGGGGCAGGGGCCAGCCAGTACTATGGCTACACCTTC. Protein sequence: CASSPGAGASQYYGYTF.

This chain links TRBV6-6 with TRBJ2-7, with TRBD1 matching 9 bases. The CDR3 has 14 residues. The V gene end was trimmed by 6 bases and the J gene end by 5 bases; junction bases not matched to a gene: 8. Germline V gene lookup returns CDR1 MNHNY and CDR2 SVGAGI (reference sequence). The CDR3 nucleotides read TGTGCCAGCAGCCCCTCACAGGGGGCCAACGAGCAGTACTTC. Encoded protein: CASSPSQGANEQYF.